One sample yielded the 17 T cell receptor beta chains listed below, sequenced in a study of blood T cells in healthy people across ages. The second PCR ran roughly 6 to 11 cycles with a sample-barcoded 5' primer and J-beta primers. TCRdb fed the 5' RACE reads into MiXCR, producing one record per CDR3 protein. The top ten clones hold 0.65% to 0.95% of a sample with 800,000 to 1,300,000 distinct CDR3 sequences, less than 25% of them seen once. These data are also associated with another study on T cells of mothers and their children.

Sequenced sample: blood. These receptors were taken from a girl aged 2-10 years in good health.

A few counts support this clonotype. V and J are TRBV6-1 and TRBJ1-2, with a possible D match to TRBD1 (5 bases). The CDR3 has 14 residues. Germline values: CDR1 MNHNS, CDR2 SASEGT. The V gene lost 4 bases and the J gene lost 6 bases, with 15 bases spanning the gap. CDR3 nucleotides: TGTGCCAGCAGTGTAGAGAGGGGTTTTAATGGCTACACCTTC. Its protein is CASSVERGFNGYTF.

This chain uses TRBV2 with TRBJ2-5, with D possibly matching TRBD2 (6 bases). V was pared by 6 bases and J by 0 bases, with 14 bases between. The germline gives CDR1 SNHLY, CDR2 FYNNEI. The CDR3 length is 15 residues. DNA for the CDR3: TGTGCCAGCAGCGGTATTCGGGGGTACCAAGAGACCCAGTACTTC. Translation: CASSGIRGYQETQYF.

This clonotype was counted between two and nine times. V is TRBV28 and J is TRBJ1-1; 7 bases match TRBD1. This CDR3 spans 15 amino acids. The germline CDR1 and CDR2 sequences are MDHEN and SYDVKM. With V trimmed by 5 bases and J by 7 bases, 13 bases remained unmatched. As DNA, the CDR3 is TGTGCCAGCAGTCAATTGCCGACAGGGACTCGTGAAGCTTTCTTT. Its translation: CASSQLPTGTREAFF.

In this sample, this clonotype turned up a few times. CDR3 sequence reads: CASSSEGSGSTQETQYF. The CDR3 DNA reads as TGCGCCAGCAGCTCCGAGGGTAGCGGGAGTACGCAAGAGACCCAGTACTTC. The gene calls are TRBV5-1 and TRBJ2-5; 9 bases map to TRBD2. V was pared by 3 bases and J by 2 bases, with 11 bases of the junction left unmatched. CDR1 and CDR2 (germline): SGHRS, YFSETQ. The CDR3 has 17 residues.

The chain links TRBV7-2 to TRBJ2-5, with TRBD1 as a possible D gene (5 bases). The end of the DNA fits TRBJ2-7 better, so the J call may be wrong. This CDR3 spans 16 amino acids. Germline V gene sequence: CDR1 SGHTA, CDR2 FQGNSA. The CDR3 nucleotides are TGTGCCAGCAGTATCACAGCCCAGGGTAGGACCTACGAGCAGTACTTC. It yields the protein CASSITAQGRTYEQYF.

The chain carries TRBV7-8 and TRBJ2-5, with D perhaps TRBD1 or TRBD2 (5 bases each). The last part of the DNA fits TRBJ2-7 better; the J call may be wrong. In germline, CDR1 is SGHVS, CDR2 FQNEAQ. This CDR3 has 16 amino acids. The CDR3 region is CASSLDLGAAAYEQYF. CDR3 DNA sequence: TGTGCCAGCAGCTTAGATCTCGGGGCGGCGGCCTACGAGCAGTACTTC.

This clonotype was seen a few times. The genes are TRBV2 and TRBJ2-1, with TRBD1 identical over 8 bases. CDR3 length: 14 amino acids. CDR1 is SNHLY and CDR2 is FYNNEI in the germline V gene. Trimming took 6 bases from V and 6 from J; bases not matched to a gene: 7. The DNA of the CDR3 is TGTGCCAGCAGACCCGACAGGGGCTCCAATGAGCAGTTCTTC. Translating it yields CASRPDRGSNEQFF.

V is TRBV6-5 and J is TRBJ1-2; D unresolved. CDR1 is MNHEY and CDR2 is SVGAGI in the germline V gene. Trimming pared 10 bases from V and 3 bases from J, leaving 9 bases between. There are 11 residues in the CDR3. The CDR3 coding sequence is TGTGCCATACGAGGACACTATGGCTACACCTTC. This translates into CAIRGHYGYTF.

This sequence joins TRBV12-3 or TRBV12-4 and TRBJ2-3; D possibly matches TRBD1 or TRBD2 (5 bases each). The CDR3 runs to 14 residues. Between the trimmed V and J ends, which lost 8 bases and 4 bases, there was a span of 16 bases. CDR3 coding DNA: TGTGCCAGCTCCCCCGGGGTCAGGGCAGATACGCAGTATTTT. Translation: CASSPGVRADTQYF.

This clonotype is a singleton in its sample. The V gene is TRBV13, the J gene TRBJ1-1, with 7 bases matching TRBD1. The V gene end was trimmed by 5 bases and the J gene end by 2 bases; junction bases not matched to a gene: 8. Per the germline V gene, CDR1 is PRHDT and CDR2 is FYEKMQ (reference sequence). This CDR3 has 15 residues. For the CDR3, the DNA is TGTGCCAGCAGCCTACCCCGGGACAGAAACACTGAAGCTTTCTTT. Translating gives CASSLPRDRNTEAFF.

The V gene is TRBV15, the J gene TRBJ2-2; D not resolved. V lost 0 bases and J lost 0, with 14 bases in between. The germline CDR1 and CDR2 sequences are LNHNV and YYDKDF (reference sequence). The CDR3 is 18 amino acids. CDR3 loop: CATSRDRLRTANTGELFF. The CDR3 DNA follows: TGTGCCACCAGCAGAGATAGGTTACGGACCGCGAACACCGGGGAGCTGTTTTTT.

The genes are TRBV12-3 or TRBV12-4 and TRBJ1-2; D is perhaps TRBD1 (6 bases). This CDR3 is built from 14 residues. V dropped 4 bases and J dropped 2 bases, with 11 bases sitting between them. The CDR3 sequence is CASSSNRENYGYTF. CDR3 sequence (DNA): TGTGCCAGCAGTTCAAACAGGGAGAACTATGGCTACACCTTC.

This clonotype occurred a few times. This chain links TRBV29-1 with TRBJ2-5, with 7 bases identical to TRBD1. Losses at the gene ends were 4 bases for V and 9 bases for J; bases not matched to a gene: 8. The CDR3 is made up of 12 amino acids. The germline V gene encodes CDR1 SQVTM and CDR2 ANQGSEA. In DNA form, the CDR3 reads TGCAGCGTTGCCCTGGGACAGACGGCCCAGTACTTC. This translates into CSVALGQTAQYF.

The chain carries TRBV28 and TRBJ2-4; possibly TRBD1 or TRBD2 for D (5 bases each). The germline V and J ends were trimmed by 6 bases and 0 bases, with 24 bases remaining between them. Germline V CDR1 and CDR2: MDHEN, SYDVKM. The length of the CDR3 is 19 residues. The CDR3 is CASSGRAGSLGLAKNIQYF. The DNA of the CDR3 is TGTGCCAGCAGCGGCAGGGCTGGGAGTTTGGGGTTAGCCAAAAACATTCAGTACTTC. Complete variable domain (other parts from reference TRBV28 and TRBJ2-4): DVKVTQSSRYLVKRTGEKVFLECVQDMDHENMFWYRQDPGLGLRLIYFSYDVKMKEKGDIPEGYSVSREKKERFSLILESASTNQTSMYLCASSGRAGSLGLAKNIQYFGAGTRLSVL.

V usage is TRBV7-9 and J usage is TRBJ1-2, with D unresolved. V lost 0 bases to trimming and J lost 6 bases, with 23 bases between them. The CDR3 extends over 18 amino acids. Germline V gives CDR1 SEHNR, CDR2 FQNEAQ (reference sequence). CDR3 loop: CASSLAVQASIALNGYTF. CDR3 coding DNA: TGTGCCAGCAGCTTAGCAGTGCAGGCCAGTATCGCTCTGAATGGCTACACCTTC. Full variable domain (outside the CDR3, taken from reference TRBV7-9 and TRBJ1-2): DTGVSQNPRHKITKRGQNVTFRCDPISEHNRLYWYRQTLGQGPEFLTYFQNEAQLEKSRLLSDRFSAERPKGSFSTLEIQRTEQGDSAMYLCASSLAVQASIALNGYTFGSGTRLTVV.

This CDR3 reads CASSPGTTGVAPYEQYF. CDR3 coding DNA: TGTGCCAGCAGCCCCGGGACAACAGGGGTAGCTCCCTACGAGCAGTACTTC. The chain uses TRBV27 and TRBJ2-7; TRBD1 matches at 7 bases. Germline V CDR1 and CDR2: MNHEY, SMNVEV (reference sequence). Trimming cost V 6 bases and J 2 bases; bases outside gene matches: 16. This CDR3 comprises 17 residues.

CDR3 in amino acids: CASSQVQGYEQYF. CDR3 bases: TGTGCCAGCAGCCAAGTCCAAGGATACGAGCAGTACTTC. The V gene is TRBV14, the J gene TRBJ2-5; D ambiguous. The J call could be wrong; TRBJ2-7 is a better fit for the DNA end. This CDR3 is built from 13 residues. The germline CDR1 and CDR2 sequences are SGHDN and FVKESK.